These T cell receptor beta chains were read from a single sample in a study of OX40 agonist ivuxolimab in advanced cancers. This table comes from immunoSEQ multiplex PCR, and its TCRdb copy is limited to in-frame clones, with some not included. This sample yields about 78,000 clones, of which approximately 90% are seen a single time; 2.5% to 3% belongs to the top ten. Sample: CD4+ or CD8+ T cells sorted from blood, taken in a trial of the OX40 agonist ivuxolimab. All receptors derive from an adult with an advanced solid tumor such as melanoma, head and neck, liver or kidney cancer. The CDR3 runs from the conserved cysteine through the conserved F or W. The order of the fields is CDR3 protein, CDR3 DNA, V gene, D gene, J gene, CDR3 length, clone size. The D gene is left open where the match is weak. For some rows the clone size is stated as once, few or many, or as a class when expanded; others skip it.

cdr3_aa: CAWDSGRTGRDSPLHF; cdr3_nt: TGTGCCTGGGATAGCGGAAGAACAGGGAGAGACTCACCCCTCCACTTT; v_call: TRBV30; d_call: .; j_call: TRBJ1-6; cdr3_length: 16; clone_size: .
cdr3_aa: CASSYRTLDSGNTIYF; cdr3_nt: TGTGCCAGCAGCTACCGGACGTTGGACTCTGGAAACACCATATATTTT; v_call: TRBV7-8; d_call: .; j_call: TRBJ1-3; cdr3_length: 16; clone_size: .
cdr3_aa: CASSVRISTDTQYF; cdr3_nt: TGTGCCAGCAGTGTTCGGATCAGCACAGATACGCAGTATTTT; v_call: TRBV2; d_call: .; j_call: TRBJ2-3; cdr3_length: 14; clone_size: .
cdr3_aa: CASSYSYRGPNEKLFF; cdr3_nt: TGCGCCAGCAGCTACTCCTACAGGGGGCCTAATGAAAAACTGTTTTTT; v_call: TRBV5-1; d_call: TRBD1; j_call: TRBJ1-4; cdr3_length: 16; clone_size: .
cdr3_aa: CASSLGGAGSSYNEQFF; cdr3_nt: TGTGCCAGCTCTCTCGGAGGGGCGGGGAGCTCCTACAATGAGCAGTTCTTC; v_call: TRBV28; d_call: .; j_call: TRBJ2-1; cdr3_length: 17; clone_size: once
cdr3_aa: CASSQFLRGTDTQYF; cdr3_nt: TGCGCCAGCAGTCAATTCTTGAGAGGCACAGATACGCAGTATTTT; v_call: TRBV23-1; d_call: .; j_call: TRBJ2-3; cdr3_length: 15; clone_size: .
cdr3_aa: CASSEGPRPLHF; cdr3_nt: TGTGCCAGCTCGGAGGGGCCGCGCCCCCTCCACTTT; v_call: TRBV18; d_call: .; j_call: TRBJ1-6; cdr3_length: 12; clone_size: .
cdr3_aa: CASSEGVRSNQPQHF; cdr3_nt: TGTGCCAGCAGTGAGGGCGTACGAAGCAATCAGCCCCAGCATTTT; v_call: TRBV6-1; d_call: .; j_call: TRBJ1-5; cdr3_length: 15; clone_size: once
cdr3_aa: CASRDPFSRSNQPQHF; cdr3_nt: TGTGCCAGCAGGGACCCCTTTTCTAGGAGCAATCAGCCCCAGCATTTT; v_call: TRBV6-6; d_call: .; j_call: TRBJ1-5; cdr3_length: 16; clone_size: .
cdr3_aa: CSVEDYSGQSYNEQFF; cdr3_nt: TGCAGCGTTGAAGATTACTCAGGACAGTCTTACAATGAGCAGTTCTTC; v_call: TRBV29-1; d_call: .; j_call: TRBJ2-1; cdr3_length: 16; clone_size: .
cdr3_aa: CASGTKTQNIQYF; cdr3_nt: TGTGCCAGTGGGACTAAAACTCAAAACATTCAGTACTTC; v_call: TRBV19; d_call: TRBD2; j_call: TRBJ2-4; cdr3_length: 13; clone_size: .
cdr3_aa: CATSRIQGLNTF; cdr3_nt: TGTGCCACCAGCAGAATTCAGGGGCTAAACACCTTC; v_call: TRBV15; d_call: .; j_call: TRBJ1-2; cdr3_length: 12; clone_size: .
cdr3_aa: CASSLERGEHTGELFF; cdr3_nt: TGTGCCAGCAGCTTAGAGCGGGGGGAGCACACCGGGGAGCTGTTTTTT; v_call: TRBV5-4; d_call: TRBD2; j_call: TRBJ2-2; cdr3_length: 16; clone_size: once
cdr3_aa: CASRGDPGVLFF; cdr3_nt: TGTGCCAGCAGGGGGGACCCCGGTGTTCTGTTTTTT; v_call: TRBV2; d_call: .; j_call: TRBJ1-4; cdr3_length: 12; clone_size: .
cdr3_aa: CASSDPTGTARGSYNEQFF; cdr3_nt: TGTGCCAGCAGTGACCCTACGGGGACGGCCAGGGGTTCCTACAATGAGCAGTTCTTC; v_call: TRBV6-1; d_call: .; j_call: TRBJ2-1; cdr3_length: 19; clone_size: .
cdr3_aa: CASSEGEGIEAFF; cdr3_nt: TGTGCCAGCAGTGAAGGGGAGGGGATTGAAGCTTTCTTT; v_call: TRBV6-5; d_call: .; j_call: TRBJ1-1; cdr3_length: 13; clone_size: .
cdr3_aa: CASSPVTGAYEQYF; cdr3_nt: TGTGCCAGCAGTCCCGTGACAGGGGCCTACGAGCAGTACTTC; v_call: TRBV6-1; d_call: TRBD1; j_call: TRBJ2-7; cdr3_length: 14; clone_size: .
cdr3_aa: CASGDPGPDETQYF; cdr3_nt: TGCGCCAGCGGAGATCCGGGACCCGATGAGACCCAGTACTTC; v_call: TRBV10-1; d_call: .; j_call: TRBJ2-5; cdr3_length: 14; clone_size: .
cdr3_aa: CASISFNVDEQYF; cdr3_nt: TGTGCCAGCATATCGTTTAACGTCGACGAGCAGTACTTC; v_call: TRBV2; d_call: .; j_call: TRBJ2-7; cdr3_length: 13; clone_size: .